This T cell receptor (beta chain) was recorded in a study of shared clonotypes between healthy human individuals (dated by TCRdb to the early 2020s). In the study overall: A couple of women and a few men aged 18 to 49 years were included in the cohort. For each donor, CD4 naive and CD4 memory were each run on three plates, CD8 naive on two plates, and CD8 memory on one plate. To estimate repertoire size and how much clonotypes are shared between individuals, the study performed deep sequencing of blood TCR repertoires from a few healthy adults. Different laboratories and diverse techniques were used to prepare libraries and sequence TCR repertoires, to increase sequencing depth and limit assay-specific biases. Per donor, leukapheresis produced somewhere between about 0.9 and 9 billion PBMCs. The full study reports these points: Rarefaction of sorted-subset datasets indicated incomplete sequencing despite the large sequencing depth. Based on pairwise subsampling, the degree of clonotype sharing among donors was expected to be affected by sequencing depth. Clonotypes shared by all four sorted-subset donors showed higher generation probabilities than non-shared clonotypes. Sampling was limited to blood, and TCR repertoires in tissue likely differ from TCR repertoires in blood. Estimated clonotype richness was generally larger for naive than for memory subsets. Across a handful of donors, approximately 4.6% of naive CD4, roughly 3.3% of naive CD8, about 2.3% of memory CD4, and over 0.35% of memory CD8 clonotypes were shared. The genetic and exposure-history diversity represented was limited by the small number of donors.

TCR CDR3 regions were amplified from genomic DNA by multiplex PCR using the deep immunoSEQ assay. Genomic DNA extracted from each cell subset was distributed evenly over all wells of several immunoSEQ 96-well plates, and each plate served as one replicate. Each replicate PCR for sorted subsets received about 210 ng genomic DNA, equal to roughly 30,000 T cell genomes. Purified libraries were measured with a Qubit 3.0 fluorometer, size-checked on a Bioanalyzer 2100, and measured again with the KAPA Library Quantification kit. Every immunoSEQ 96-well plate was sequenced on a dedicated single-read 150-cycle Illumina NextSeq 550 flow cell. Under the source paper's analysis protocol: The immunoSEQ output contained only junctional sequences without quality scores, so filtering could not match that applied to full-length reads. To assign V/J genes and CDR3, sequences were annotated against IMGT germline references using PyIR, a Python wrapper for IgBLAST v1.9. Reads with weak V/J assignments (E-value above 1e-6), missing CDR3, stop codons, out-of-frame junctions, or ambiguous translated residues were removed. V3J clonotypes were defined by identical inferred V gene, J gene, and CDR3 amino acid sequence. The percentage overlap between two repertoires was calculated by dividing the number of shared unique clonotypes by the size of the smaller repertoire. Richness of each repertoire was evaluated using RTK rarefaction, the Chao1 estimator, and Recon v2.1 estimates of unobserved clonotypes. Generation probabilities were computed with OLGA for all TCRbeta clonotypes obtained by the gDNA method from several donors. This immuneACCESS table, as held by TCRdb, lists in-frame sequences with V and J called but not all clones. Of the missing ones, under half trace to an unresolved V gene in checked studies; the others have no known cause. V and J calls and clone size follow that table, whereas D and trimming were derived from the DNA. The table for this sample lists 1.5 million to 2.5 million clones; about 95% of them were counted only once. Around 1.2% of the sample comes from the top ten.

For the CD8 naive samples, CD45RO-negative cells were positively selected for CCR7, yielding a CD45RA+CCR7+ population from which TemRA cells were excluded. Healthy HIV-negative adults with no recently reported acute infections or vaccinations were included as donors. Only Caucasian adults living in Nashville, Tennessee, USA were represented among the donors. After blood collection by leukapheresis, PBMCs were isolated using Ficoll-Histopaque density gradient centrifugation and then cryopreserved in the vapor phase of liquid nitrogen. Analytical flow cytometry was used to check the purity and quantity of each magnetically sorted T cell population. Each sorted fraction had its genomic DNA isolated and then quantified by UV absorbance on a Nanodrop 2000c. To note about this clone: Its antigen remains undetermined. The sample holds no much larger clone one base away, and base qualities are not on file.

Looking up the germline V gene yields CDR1 SNHLY and CDR2 FYNNEI. Taken from cysteine to phenylalanine, the CDR3 has 11 residues. The DNA shown is the 33-base CDR3, in frame from base 1. Relative to germline, V is 7 bases shorter and J is 5 bases shorter, with 8 bases between their ends. Specimen: naive CD8+ T cells sorted from blood. The sample's cell subset or site, from its label and the paper: CD45RA+CCR7+. The sequence joins TRBV2 to TRBJ1-1; the D gene is not confidently resolved. The source of this sequence is a young man in good health. The CDR3 sequence is CASTLSTEAFF. The DNA reads TGTGCCAGCACCCTATCGACTGAAGCTTTCTTT.